The clone carrying this TCR beta chain appeared once. The sample originates from a study of control samples from healthy donors and cancer patients. In germline, CDR1 is SGHRS, CDR2 YFSETQ. Trimming shortened V by 1 base and J by 1 base, and 14 bases separated the two germline ends. The length of the CDR3 is 16 residues. Using immunoSEQ multiplex PCR, the repertoire was profiled, and TCRdb retains in-frame clones only, with some absent. This table holds over 50,000 clones, over 75% found once. The chain employs TRBV5-1 and TRBJ2-5, with a weak D call TRBD1 (6 bases). What was sequenced was blood. This receptor was taken from a middle-aged man in good health. The CDR3 region is CASSLTAQGIQETQYF. Here the CDR3 DNA reads TGCGCCAGCAGCTTGACGGCTCAGGGGATCCAAGAGACCCAGTACTTC.